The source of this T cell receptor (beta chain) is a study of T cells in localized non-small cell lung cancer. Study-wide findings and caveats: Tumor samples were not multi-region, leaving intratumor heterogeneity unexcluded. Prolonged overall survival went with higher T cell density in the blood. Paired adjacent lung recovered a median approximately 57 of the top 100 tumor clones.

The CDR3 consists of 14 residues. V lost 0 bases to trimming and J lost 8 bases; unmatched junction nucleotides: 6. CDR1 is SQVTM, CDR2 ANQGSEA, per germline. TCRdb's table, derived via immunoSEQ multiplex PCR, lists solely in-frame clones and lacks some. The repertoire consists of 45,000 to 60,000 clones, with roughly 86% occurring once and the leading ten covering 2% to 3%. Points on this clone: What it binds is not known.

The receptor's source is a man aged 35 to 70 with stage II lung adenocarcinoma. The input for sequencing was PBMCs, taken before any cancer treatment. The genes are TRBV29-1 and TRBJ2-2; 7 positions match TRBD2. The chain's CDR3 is CSVEDNTGGGELFF. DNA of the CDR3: TGCAGCGTTGAAGACAACACGGGGGGTGGGGAGCTGTTTTTT.